This record concerns one T cell receptor beta chain sequence. The table came from immunoSEQ multiplex PCR; TCRdb's copy has only in-frame clones and leaves some out. Of more than 300,000 clones listed, approximately 95% are singletons. This sample was taken from a study of shared T cell receptors in the human thymus. CDR1 is SGHTA and CDR2 is FQGNSA in the germline V gene. The CDR3 has 15 residues. Trimming cost V 5 bases and J 3 bases; bases outside gene matches: 7. This sequence was found in a human donor. The chain employs TRBV7-2 and TRBJ2-3; 8 bases map to TRBD2. The specimen was thymocytes. In nucleotides, the CDR3 is TGTGCCAGCAGCCTGTCGGGACTAGAAACAGATACGCAGTATTTT. Encoded protein: CASSLSGLETDTQYF.